Following are 8 T cell receptor beta chains from one sample sequenced in a study of patients and donors after allogeneic stem cell transplantation. TCRdb reanalysed the RT-PCR reads using MiXCR and keeps one entry per CDR3 protein. This repertoire shows fewer than 500,000 distinct CDR3 sequences, 16% found once; its top ten account for over 6%. The source material was blood, either unsorted or a sorted T cell fraction (not recorded which). All receptors derive from a human donor who was either an allogeneic HSCT recipient or a stem cell or donor lymphocyte infusion donor (not recorded which). It is not recorded whose cells these are; they may come from a transplant donor.

This chain uses TRBV5-5 with TRBJ2-5; either TRBD1 or TRBD2 may supply D (5 bases each). Trimming removed 3 bases at V and 9 bases at J, with 12 bases between. The CDR3 totals 12 residues. CDR1 SGHKS and CDR2 YYEKEE come from the germline V gene (reference sequence). CDR3: CASSSAEGPQYF. In DNA form, the CDR3 reads TGTGCCAGCAGCTCCGCAGAGGGGCCCCAGTACTTC.

The chain joins TRBV20-1 to TRBJ2-1; 7 bases line up with TRBD2. Germline V gene lookup returns CDR1 DFQATT and CDR2 SNEGSKA (reference sequence). J was trimmed by 0 bases and V by 6 bases; bases with no gene match: 2. The CDR3 runs 13 residues. DNA of the CDR3: TGCAGTGCCTGGGGGGGCTCCTACAATGAGCAGTTCTTC. This gives the protein CSAWGGSYNEQFF.

This clonotype was recorded many times. The rearrangement uses TRBV7-9 and TRBJ2-5; D is uncertain. Germline CDR1 reads SEHNR; CDR2 reads FQNEAQ (reference sequence). The CDR3 covers 15 residues. V lost 2 bases, J lost 3 bases, and 13 bases lay in between. CDR3 region: CASSLLGYSEETQYF. CDR3 in DNA: TGTGCCAGCAGCTTACTCGGGTATTCAGAAGAGACCCAGTACTTC.

As regards this clonotype: This clone may be a read error of a much larger clone one base away. The gene calls are TRBV12-3 or TRBV12-4 and TRBJ1-2, with D perhaps matching TRBD1 (6 bases). CDR3 length: 16 residues. V dropped 8 bases and J dropped 1 base, with 20 bases sitting between them. The CDR3 is CASQTRTVNFNYGYTF. The CDR3 DNA reads as TGTGCCAGCCAGACAAGGACAGTTAACTTTAACTATGGCTACACCTTC.

The chain employs TRBV7-2 and TRBJ2-7; 11 bases are shared with TRBD2. Germline-derived CDR1 and CDR2 are SGHTA and FQGNSA. The V and J ends lost 6 bases and 4 bases, in that order; junction bases with no gene match: 5. The CDR3 is made up of 14 amino acids. The CDR3 loop reads CASRRIAGGYEQYF. The CDR3 region has the DNA TGTGCCAGCAGGCGCATAGCGGGGGGGTACGAGCAGTACTTC.

In its sample, this clonotype was seen many times. The chain couples TRBV12-3 or TRBV12-4 to TRBJ1-6, with TRBD1 identical over 7 bases. CDR3 size: 15 residues. With 3 bases clipped from V and 4 bases from J, the junction kept 3 bases outside the gene matches. The CDR3 here is CASSLGTEYNSPLHF. CDR3 coding DNA: TGTGCCAGCAGTTTGGGGACAGAGTATAATTCACCCCTCCACTTT.

This clonotype was observed many times. CDR3 sequence reads: CASTVGQLYNEQFF. In DNA form, the CDR3 reads TGTGCCAGCACCGTCGGACAGCTTTACAATGAGCAGTTCTTC. This rearrangement joins TRBV12-3 or TRBV12-4 to TRBJ2-1, with D perhaps matching TRBD1 (6 bases). Trimming pared 7 bases from V and 4 bases from J, leaving 14 bases between. This CDR3 has 14 amino acids.

This clonotype was counted ten times or more. Germline and junction disagree at one end, which may indicate a read error. The gene calls are TRBV5-1 and TRBJ2-7; 7 nucleotides match TRBD1. Germline V gene data show CDR1 as SGHRS and CDR2 as YFSETQ. This CDR3 region has 14 residues. CDR3 DNA: TGTGCCAGCAGTCTGGACAGGAGCTCCTACGAGCAGTACTTC. Its translation: CASSLDRSSYEQYF. The whole variable domain, filled in from reference TRBV5-1 and TRBJ2-7, reads KAGVTQTPRYLIKTRGQQVTLSCSPISGHRSVSWYQQTPGQGLQFLFEYFSETQRNKGNFPGRFSGRQFSNSRSEMNVSTLELGDSALYLCASSLDRSSYEQYFGPGTRLTVT.